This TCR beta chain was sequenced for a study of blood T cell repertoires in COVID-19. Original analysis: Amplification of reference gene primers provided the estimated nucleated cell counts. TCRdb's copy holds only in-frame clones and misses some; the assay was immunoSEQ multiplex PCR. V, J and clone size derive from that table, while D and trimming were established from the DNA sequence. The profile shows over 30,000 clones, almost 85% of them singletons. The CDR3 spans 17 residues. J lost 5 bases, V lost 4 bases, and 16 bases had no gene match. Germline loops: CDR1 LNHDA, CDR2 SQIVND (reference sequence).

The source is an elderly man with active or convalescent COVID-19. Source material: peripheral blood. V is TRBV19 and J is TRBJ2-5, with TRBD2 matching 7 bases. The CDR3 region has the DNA TGTGCCAGTAGTACATATCTCCGGGGTAGCGGGCCGGAGACCCAGTACTTC. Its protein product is CASSTYLRGSGPETQYF.